This T cell receptor beta chain was found in a study of OX40 agonist ivuxolimab in advanced cancers. On the study more broadly: The dose-escalation group included hepatocellular carcinoma, melanoma, renal cell carcinoma and head and neck cancer.

Assay used: immunoSEQ multiplex PCR; TCRdb lists only in-frame clones, some missing. Here the sample spans about 58,000 clones, less than 85% being singletons. This clone was counted between two and nine times. The CDR3 has 14 amino acids. Germline V gene data show CDR1 as MNHEY and CDR2 as SMNVEV (reference sequence). Trimming took 4 bases from V and 0 from J, leaving 7 bases between them. This receptor was taken from an adult with an advanced solid tumor such as melanoma, head and neck, liver or kidney cancer. V is TRBV27 and J is TRBJ1-5; D not resolved. The material sequenced was CD4+ or CD8+ T cells sorted from blood, taken in a trial of the OX40 agonist ivuxolimab. The DNA of the CDR3 is TGTGCCAGCAGTTCGACGAATAGCAATCAGCCCCAGCATTTT. Protein product: CASSSTNSNQPQHF.